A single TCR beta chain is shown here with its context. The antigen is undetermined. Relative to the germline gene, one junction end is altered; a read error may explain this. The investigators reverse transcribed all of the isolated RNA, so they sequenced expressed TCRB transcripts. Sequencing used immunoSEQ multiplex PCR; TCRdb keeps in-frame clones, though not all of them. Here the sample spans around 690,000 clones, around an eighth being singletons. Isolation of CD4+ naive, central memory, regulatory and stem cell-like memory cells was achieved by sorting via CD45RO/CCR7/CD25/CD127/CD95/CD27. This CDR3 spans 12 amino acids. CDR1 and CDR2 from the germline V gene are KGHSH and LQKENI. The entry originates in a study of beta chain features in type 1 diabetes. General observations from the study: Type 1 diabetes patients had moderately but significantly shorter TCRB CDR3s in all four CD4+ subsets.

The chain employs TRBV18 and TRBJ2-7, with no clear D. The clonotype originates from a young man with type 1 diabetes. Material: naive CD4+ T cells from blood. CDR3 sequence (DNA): TGTGCCAGCTCACCACAGGGATCGGGCAAGAACTTC. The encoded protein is CASSPQGSGKNF.